The clone carrying this T cell receptor (beta chain) was recorded many times. What it binds is unknown. The junction differs from germline at one of its ends, possibly a read error. From the 5' RACE reads, TCRdb called clonotypes with MiXCR, one entry per CDR3 protein. Among over 550,000 distinct CDR3 sequences listed, 7% to 7.5% were seen once. The sample comes from a study of identical twins. Study outcomes and limitations: Sequences that were beta out-of-frame showed weaker excess twin sharing.

Germline V gives CDR1 SGHRS, CDR2 YFSETQ. The CDR3 consists of 14 residues. These data were also reused for a study on yellow fever vaccine responses in identical twins.

The J gene is TRBJ2-3, the V gene TRBV5-1; the D is unclear. Specimen: PBMCs. This TCR was sampled from a woman in her late teens or twenties in good health. DNA of the CDR3: TGTGCCAGCAGCTTAGGCCGTGGCACAGATACGCAGTATTTT. Its protein product is CASSLGRGTDTQYF.